This TCR beta chain was captured by sequencing in a study of regulatory T cells in long-lasting Graves disease. Whole-study findings and limits: With persistent disease, TRBV28, TRBJ1-2 and TRBJ2-5 were the favored segments.

Researchers made TCR beta libraries by using iRepertoire HTBI primers and running Arm-PCR on CDR3 regions. In TCRdb, the multiplex PCR reads were re-called with MiXCR into one record per CDR3 protein. The sample lists just over 600,000 distinct CDR3 sequences; around 17% were seen once. Time point described: newly diagnosed GD, antithyroid drugs for less than 3 months. Following extraction of RNA from PBMCs, that RNA was used to make the TCR library. As to this clonotype: Its antigen is undetermined.

This CDR3 has 15 residues. The germline V gene encodes CDR1 MGHRA and CDR2 YSYEKL. V shed 1 base and J 9 bases; nucleotides not matched to a gene: 5. In addition, the sample was reused for a study of T cells in Graves' hyperthyroidism and ophthalmopathy.

The sequences come from peripheral blood mononuclear cells (PBMCs), collected at new diagnosis, from a patient treated with antithyroid drugs. This sequence joins TRBV4-1 and TRBJ1-6, with 8 bases that match TRBD1. This TCR came from a woman aged 25 to 45 with Graves disease. The CDR3 spells CASSQVGQGSSPLHF. In nucleotides, the CDR3 is TGCGCCAGCAGCCAAGTAGGACAGGGAAGTTCACCCCTCCACTTT.